What follows describes a single T cell receptor beta chain. The antigen it binds to is not known. Per-nucleotide qualities are absent, and no much larger clonotype sits a single base away. Each collaborating institution followed its own protocols to collect whole blood in K2EDTA tubes. For TCRbeta analysis, collaborators shipped samples in one of three forms: frozen whole blood, isolated PBMCs, or DNA extracted from either of those sample types. These data come from a study of blood T cell repertoires in COVID-19 (dated by TCRdb to the early 2020s). Regarding the study in general: Samples from collaborators originated in the United States, Italy and Spain and spanned both the acute and convalescent phases of COVID-19. Deeply sampled blood TCRbeta repertoires from subjects exposed to, actively infected with, or recovered from COVID-19 were included in the dataset. The material from the prospective study consisted of cDNA or gDNA derived from T cells, B-cell-depleted T cells, or PBMCs. The repertoires were released in a freely available public database intended as a resource for research on the immune response to SARS-CoV-2. Sample metadata almost always included a de-identified subject ID, COVID-19 status, age in years and sex. Where HLA class I and class II types were available, the types were taken from metadata supplied by the sample provider, not from assay-based typing. The samples were drawn from the first 160 participants of the ongoing ImmuneRACE study and from 1,200 or so subjects provided by 6 global collaborators. The study at large found these results: The quantity of clinical and demographic metadata differed by source and by participant and was supplied without curation.

TCRbeta CDR3 regions were amplified from genomic DNA using the immunoSEQ Assay, a bias-controlled multiplex PCR. Per the authors' processing: The number of nucleated cells in each sample was estimated by amplification of reference gene primers within the assay. Sequence reads were collapsed and filtered to measure the absolute abundance of every unique TCRbeta CDR3 rearrangement. For each sample, productive Simpson clonality was calculated by taking the square root of Simpson's diversity index across productive rearrangements. TCRdb limited this immuneACCESS table to in-frame rearrangements with V and J called. A share of clones is missing; checked studies link under half to unresolved V genes, and the rest is unexplained. From that table come the V and J calls and clone size; the DNA was used to work out D and trimming. This sample gives 120,000 to 150,000 clones in total; around nine tenths of them show up just once. Together, the top ten hold about 2.3% of the sample.

From V the trimming removes 5 bases and from J it removes 4 bases, while the gene matches leave 6 bases of the junction unaccounted for. There are 16 amino acids in the CDR3, from cysteine to phenylalanine inclusive. Here the CDR3 DNA is all that survives: 48 bases in frame from base 1. CDR1 and CDR2, looked up from the germline V gene (reference sequence), are SEHNR and FQNEAQ. Sequences were obtained from peripheral blood. Recombination connected TRBV7-9 to TRBJ2-3; TRBD2 matches 13 bases in the middle. The source of this sequence is a human donor in a cohort sampled during active COVID-19. The base sequence is TGTGCCAGCAGCAGGACTAGCGGGAGCGGGGCAGATACGCAGTATTTT. Its protein is CASSRTSGSGADTQYF.